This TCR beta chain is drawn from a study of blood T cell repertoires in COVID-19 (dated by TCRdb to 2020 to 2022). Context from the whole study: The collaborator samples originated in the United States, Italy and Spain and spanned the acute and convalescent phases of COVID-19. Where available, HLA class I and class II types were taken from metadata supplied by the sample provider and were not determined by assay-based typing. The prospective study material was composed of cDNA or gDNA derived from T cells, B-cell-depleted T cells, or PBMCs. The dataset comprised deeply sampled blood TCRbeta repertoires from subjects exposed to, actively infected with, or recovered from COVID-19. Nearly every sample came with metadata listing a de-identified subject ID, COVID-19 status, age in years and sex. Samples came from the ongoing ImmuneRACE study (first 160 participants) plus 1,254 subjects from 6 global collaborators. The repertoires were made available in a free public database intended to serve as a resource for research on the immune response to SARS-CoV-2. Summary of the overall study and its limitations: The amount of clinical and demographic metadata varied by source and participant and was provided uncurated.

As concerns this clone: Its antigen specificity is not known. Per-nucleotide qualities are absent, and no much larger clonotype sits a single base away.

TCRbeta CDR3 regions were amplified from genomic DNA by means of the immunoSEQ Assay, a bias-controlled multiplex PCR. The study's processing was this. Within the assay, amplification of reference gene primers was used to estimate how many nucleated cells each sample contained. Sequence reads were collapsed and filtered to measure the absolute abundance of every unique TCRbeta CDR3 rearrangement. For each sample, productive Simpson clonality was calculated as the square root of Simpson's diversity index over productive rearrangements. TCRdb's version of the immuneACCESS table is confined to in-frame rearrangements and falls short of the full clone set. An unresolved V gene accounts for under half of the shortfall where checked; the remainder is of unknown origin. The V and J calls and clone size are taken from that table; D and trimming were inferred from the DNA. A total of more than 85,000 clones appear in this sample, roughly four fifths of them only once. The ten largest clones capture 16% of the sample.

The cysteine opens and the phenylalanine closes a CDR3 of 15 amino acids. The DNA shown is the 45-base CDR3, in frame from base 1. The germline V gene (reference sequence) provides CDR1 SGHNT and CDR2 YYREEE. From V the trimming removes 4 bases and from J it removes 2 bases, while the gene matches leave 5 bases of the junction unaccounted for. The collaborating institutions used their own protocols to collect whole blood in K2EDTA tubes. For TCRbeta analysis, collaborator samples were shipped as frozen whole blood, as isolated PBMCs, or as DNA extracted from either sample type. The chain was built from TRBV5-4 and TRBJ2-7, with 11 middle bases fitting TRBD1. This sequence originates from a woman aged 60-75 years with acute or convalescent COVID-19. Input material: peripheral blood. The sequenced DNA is TGTGCCAGCAGCCCCTCGGGACAGGGGGCCTACGAGCAGTACTTC. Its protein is CASSPSGQGAYEQYF.